This record looks at one T cell receptor (beta chain) sequence and its context. Seattle cases were enrolled at active infection and followed longitudinally. These data come from a study of blood T cell repertoires in COVID-19. Profiled with immunoSEQ multiplex PCR; TCRdb holds only in-frame clones, not every one. Of over 10,000 clones detected, about 70% appear once; the ten largest clones hold 5% to 6.5%. V dropped 5 bases and J dropped 6 bases, with 12 bases sitting between them. This CDR3 has 13 residues. Germline-derived CDR1 and CDR2 are MRHNA and SNTAGT. The TCR comes from a man aged 55 to 70 with COVID-19, enrolled during active disease. Sequencing was done on a sample of peripheral blood. The chain links TRBV6-4 to TRBJ2-3; D might be TRBD1 (6 bases). CDR3 amino acids: CASSNNREDTQYF. The CDR3 DNA is TGTGCCAGCAGTAACAACAGGGAGGATACGCAGTATTTT.